These 26 T cell receptor beta chains were all obtained from the same sample, sequenced in a study of blood T cell repertoires in COVID-19. The assay was immunoSEQ multiplex PCR, and TCRdb's table has in-frame clones only and misses some. Of about 260,000 clones in the sample, roughly 80% were seen once. The sequenced sample consisted of PBMCs or T cells enriched from blood (not recorded which). All receptors come from a young man with acute COVID-19.

This chain links TRBV7-9 with TRBJ2-4; weak D call: TRBD1 (5 bases). The V and J ends lost 1 base and 1 base respectively, with 5 bases between them. The CDR3 is 14 amino acids. Germline V gives CDR1 SEHNR, CDR2 FQNEAQ (reference sequence). The CDR3, as DNA: TGTGCCAGCAGCTTAGAGGGGGCCAAAAACATTCAGTACTTC. Its translation is CASSLEGAKNIQYF.

This chain joins TRBV7-9 and TRBJ1-2; 8 bases align to TRBD1. Trimming removed 11 bases from V and 4 bases from J; junction bases left unmatched: 9. The CDR3 length is 13 residues. CDR1 and CDR2 from the germline V gene are SEHNR and FQNEAQ (reference sequence). The CDR3 region is CASGPGGSYGYTF. In DNA, the CDR3 is TGTGCCTCGGGCCCAGGGGGCAGCTATGGCTACACCTTC.

This chain joins TRBV19 and TRBJ1-6; tentatively, D is TRBD1 (6 bases). Germline CDR1 LNHDA, CDR2 SQIVND (reference sequence). The CDR3 covers 17 residues. Trimming left V 8 bases short and J 8 bases short, with 25 bases between. CDR3 DNA sequence: TGTGCCAGTCGCAGGGGAACGGGCGAGAGTCGGCATTCACCCCTCCACTTT. Its translation is CASRRGTGESRHSPLHF.

The chain uses TRBV6-5 and TRBJ1-5; unclear D gene. V was shortened by 4 bases and J by 4 bases, with 14 bases between the two germline ends. This CDR3 contains 15 residues. Germline assignment: CDR1 MNHEY and CDR2 SVGAGI. The chain's CDR3 is CASSSVAGVNQPQHF. CDR3 in DNA: TGTGCCAGCAGTTCCGTTGCCGGGGTTAATCAGCCCCAGCATTTT.

The chain carries TRBV10-3 and TRBJ1-2, with a tentative D call TRBD1 (5 bases). V was trimmed by 5 bases and J by 4 bases, leaving 8 bases between them. The CDR3 contains 12 residues. Germline V gene lookup returns CDR1 ENHRY and CDR2 SYGVKD. Here the CDR3 reads CAISNRTYGYTF. The CDR3 nucleotides are TGTGCCATCAGTAACAGGACCTATGGCTACACCTTC.

V and J are TRBV6-1 and TRBJ1-5; no firm D call. The CDR3 totals 13 residues. Germline-derived CDR1 and CDR2 are MNHNS and SASEGT. V was clipped by 2 bases and J by 7 bases, with 9 bases between them. CDR3 sequence (DNA): TGTGCCAGCAGTGAAACGCGTTTGCAGCCCCAGCATTTT. Translated: CASSETRLQPQHF.

V gene TRBV2 combines with J gene TRBJ2-1; TRBD2 is a possible D gene (5 bases). CDR3 length: 16 amino acids. Per germline, CDR1 SNHLY and CDR2 FYNNEI. Between the trimmed V and J ends, which lost 1 base and 12 bases, there was a span of 22 bases. The CDR3 region has the DNA TGTGCCAGCAGTGAAGAAGCCGGGGATTACCTACGGGTGCAGTTCTTC. Translated: CASSEEAGDYLRVQFF.

The V and J genes are TRBV10-3 and TRBJ2-7; 10 nucleotides agree with TRBD1. J gave up 2 bases and V 10 bases, and 11 bases lay outside the gene matches. The CDR3 covers 15 residues. Germline values: CDR1 ENHRY, CDR2 SYGVKD. In DNA, the CDR3 is TGTGCCACCTCCGGGACAGGGGATCGGACCTACGAGCAGTACGTC. It specifies CATSGTGDRTYEQYV.

This chain joins TRBV7-9 and TRBJ2-2, with D perhaps matching TRBD2 (6 bases). Trimming removed 2 bases at V and 0 bases at J, with 7 bases between. This CDR3 contains 15 residues. Germline V gene sequence: CDR1 SEHNR, CDR2 FQNEAQ (reference sequence). CDR3 amino acids: CASSLRESNTGELFF. The CDR3 DNA reads as TGTGCCAGCAGCTTACGGGAGTCGAACACCGGGGAGCTGTTTTTT.

The gene calls are TRBV5-4 and TRBJ2-1; 7 bases are shared with TRBD1. This CDR3 is built from 15 residues. Germline V gives CDR1 SGHNT, CDR2 YYREEE (reference sequence). J was trimmed by 8 bases and V by 4 bases; bases with no gene match: 12. The CDR3 here is CASSPGYRGYDEQFF. The CDR3 nucleotides read TGTGCCAGCAGCCCGGGGTACAGGGGTTACGATGAGCAGTTCTTC.

The chain joins TRBV28 to TRBJ1-5; TRBD1 matches 9 bases. V gave up 3 bases and J gave up 6 bases; unmatched junction bases: 6. Per germline, CDR1 MDHEN and CDR2 SYDVKM. This CDR3 spans 15 amino acids. For the CDR3, the DNA is TGTGCCAGCAGTTTGGGACAGGGTTTTCGTCAGCCCCAGCATTTT. Amino acids: CASSLGQGFRQPQHF.

This chain links TRBV4-1 with TRBJ2-5, with TRBD2 matching over 9 bases. Germline trimming cut 0 bases from V and 4 bases from J; bases unmatched to any gene: 3. Germline lookup yields CDR1 MGHRA and CDR2 YSYEKL. The CDR3 is made up of 15 amino acids. The CDR3 here is CASSQEELAGETQYF. Here the CDR3 DNA reads TGCGCCAGCAGCCAAGAAGAACTAGCGGGAGAGACCCAGTACTTC.

The CDR3 DNA reads TGTGCCAGTAGTAGGGGGACAGAATCTGGAAACACCATATATTTT. It is translated as CASSRGTESGNTIYF. The gene calls are TRBV19 and TRBJ1-3; 7 bases match TRBD1. The junction had 4 bases not matched to a gene; V was cut back by 4 bases and J by 1 base. CDR3 length: 15 residues. Germline CDR1 and CDR2: LNHDA and SQIVND (reference sequence).

This rearrangement joins TRBV18 to TRBJ1-5; D is perhaps TRBD1 (5 bases). Trimming pared 6 bases from V and 6 bases from J, leaving 15 bases between. Germline CDR1 reads KGHSH; CDR2 reads LQKENI. The length of the CDR3 is 14 residues. CDR3 loop: CASSSQAGVQPQHF. The CDR3 DNA is TGTGCCAGCTCTTCCCAGGCGGGGGTTCAGCCCCAGCATTTT.

The rearrangement joins TRBV14 to TRBJ2-1; the D is unclear. There are 14 residues in the CDR3. The germline V gene has CDR1 SGHDN and CDR2 FVKESK. V lost 1 base to trimming and J lost 6 bases, with 10 bases between them. CDR3 region: CASSQGITVNEQFF. The CDR3 bases are TGTGCCAGCAGCCAAGGTATCACAGTCAATGAGCAGTTCTTC.

The genes are TRBV29-1 and TRBJ2-1; a possible D gene is TRBD2 (6 bases). The CDR3 has 11 residues. The V gene's germline CDR1 is SQVTM and CDR2 ANQGSEA. The ends were cut back, 6 bases at V and 7 bases at J, with 10 bases in the middle. DNA of the CDR3: TGCAGCGTGGGTGGGGGGAATGAGCAGTTCTTC. Translation gives CSVGGGNEQFF.

This clone was seen just once. This chain connects TRBV6-5 to TRBJ1-2; possible D gene TRBD1, 5 bases. V shed 2 bases and J shed 4 bases, with 11 bases lying between them. The CDR3 sequence is 14 residues long. CDR1 is MNHEY and CDR2 is SVGAGI in the germline V gene. CDR3 sequence reads: CASSYPDSFYGYTF. CDR3 coding DNA: TGTGCCAGCAGTTACCCCGACAGTTTCTATGGCTACACCTTC.

The chain carries TRBV28 and TRBJ1-2, with D maybe TRBD1 (5 bases). The germline gives CDR1 MDHEN, CDR2 SYDVKM. This CDR3 region has 16 residues. V lost 6 bases, J lost 5 bases, and 22 bases lay in between. This CDR3 is CASSSQRGGAEYGYTF. The CDR3 DNA follows: TGTGCCAGCAGCTCTCAAAGAGGAGGGGCAGAGTATGGCTACACCTTC.

The V and J genes are TRBV7-9 and TRBJ2-1; a weak D match, TRBD1 (5 bases). Germline V gene lookup returns CDR1 SEHNR and CDR2 FQNEAQ (reference sequence). This CDR3 has 16 residues. With 0 bases removed from V and 0 bases from J, the gap between germline ends came to 9 bases. This CDR3 reads CASSLALDSSYNEQFF. CDR3 sequence (DNA): TGTGCCAGCAGCTTAGCGCTCGACAGCTCCTACAATGAGCAGTTCTTC.

J is TRBJ1-1 and V is TRBV7-9, with D uncertain. The CDR3 consists of 12 residues. The V gene lost 7 bases and the J gene lost 5 bases, with 11 bases spanning the gap. CDR1 SEHNR and CDR2 FQNEAQ come from the germline V gene (reference sequence). CDR3 loop: CASKLTTTEAFF. In DNA form, the CDR3 reads TGTGCCAGCAAACTGACAACTACTGAAGCTTTCTTT.

This chain connects TRBV30 to TRBJ2-5; the match to TRBD2 covers 7 bases. This CDR3 contains 12 residues. Germline lookup yields CDR1 GTSNPN and CDR2 SVGIG (reference sequence). The V gene end was trimmed by 4 bases and the J gene end by 6 bases; junction bases not matched to a gene: 5. CDR3 DNA sequence: TGTGCCTGGACCGGGACTACTAAGACCCAGTACTTC. It yields the protein CAWTGTTKTQYF.

In nucleotides, the CDR3 is TGTGCCACCAGTGATCCTGGCAGACGACAGGGGTCGAGCTACACCTTC. Protein product: CATSDPGRRQGSSYTF. This chain uses TRBV24-1 with TRBJ1-2; 8 bases fit TRBD1. The germline gives CDR1 KGHDR, CDR2 SFDVKD. The CDR3 loop spans 16 amino acids. V gave up 3 bases and J gave up 9 bases; unmatched junction bases: 14.

This clone was detected once. V usage is TRBV7-9 and J usage is TRBJ2-3, with a weak D call TRBD2 (5 bases). Trimming took off 1 base at V and 5 bases at J, with 10 bases between the two ends. The CDR3 sequence is 14 residues long. Germline CDR1 reads SEHNR; CDR2 reads FQNEAQ (reference sequence). DNA for the CDR3: TGTGCCAGCAGCTTAGGAGGACTGGAAGATACGCAGTATTTT. This sequence encodes CASSLGGLEDTQYF. The whole variable domain, filled in from reference TRBV7-9 and TRBJ2-3, reads DTGVSQNPRHKITKRGQNVTFRCDPISEHNRLYWYRQTLGQGPEFLTYFQNEAQLEKSRLLSDRFSAERPKGSFSTLEIQRTEQGDSAMYLCASSLGGLEDTQYFGPGTRLTVL.

The V call is TRBV7-9, the J call TRBJ2-1, with 12 nucleotides matching TRBD2. The germline V gene encodes CDR1 SEHNR and CDR2 FQNEAQ (reference sequence). The CDR3 has 14 residues. The ends lost 5 bases at V and 8 bases at J; junction bases unmatched: 4. The CDR3 DNA reads as TGTGCCAGCAGCGCTAGCGGGGGGGTCGATGAGCAGTTCTTC. Translating gives CASSASGGVDEQFF.

As regards this clone: Additional DNA sequences in this sample encode the identical CDR3. The rearrangement links TRBV24-1 to TRBJ1-2; D not resolved. Germline assignment: CDR1 KGHDR and CDR2 SFDVKD. The CDR3 is 12 residues long. V lost 4 bases, J lost 1 base, and 3 bases lay in between. The CDR3 reads CATSDSNYGYTF. The CDR3 region has the DNA TGTGCCACCAGTGACAGTAACTATGGCTACACCTTC.

The rearrangement links TRBV4-2 to TRBJ1-6, with TRBD1 as a possible D gene (5 bases). Germline CDR1 is LGHNA and CDR2 is YNFKEQ. The CDR3 spans 14 residues. V gave up 3 bases and J gave up 10 bases, with 13 bases separating them. The CDR3 coding sequence is TGTGCCAGCAGCCATGGTCAGGGCGCATCACCCCTCCACTTT. Its protein product is CASSHGQGASPLHF.